This is a list of T cell receptor beta chains from one sample in a study of blood T cell repertoires in COVID-19. The table came from immunoSEQ multiplex PCR; TCRdb's copy has only in-frame clones and leaves some out. This sample has 150,000 to 200,000 clones, with about 86% found just once. The sample comprised peripheral blood. These receptors were collected from a man younger than 30 with acute or convalescent COVID-19. CDR3s include the opening cysteine and the closing phenylalanine or tryptophan. A D gene is named only where the DNA matches it firmly. The size of a clone is reported for some rows only, either as once, few or many, or as a class for expanded clones.

>once|TRBV6-5|TRBD1|TRBJ1-1
TGTGCCAGCAAGGTCGACAGGGCTTGGAACACTGAAGCTTTCTTT
CASKVDRAWNTEAFF
>NA|TRBV7-2|TRBD1|TRBJ1-1
TGTGCCAGCAGCTTTCTCGGACAGGGTGATATGAACACTGAAGCTTTCTTT
CASSFLGQGDMNTEAFF
>NA|TRBV2|TRBD2|TRBJ2-2
TGTGCCAGCAGGAGGGGACTAGCGGGGACCACCGGGGAGCTGTTTTTT
CASRRGLAGTTGELFF
>NA|TRBV19|TRBD1|TRBJ1-1
TGTGCCAGTAGTATAGTCGGGACAGCTGAAGCTTTCTTT
CASSIVGTAEAFF
>NA|TRBV24-1|NA|TRBJ1-6
TGTGCCACCAGTGAGCTTGGGCCGGAAAATAATTCACCCCTCCACTTT
CATSELGPENNSPLHF
>NA|TRBV10-1|NA|TRBJ2-7
TGCGCCAGCAGTGAGTCGACTTTTCCTAGTGTGCAGTACTTC
CASSESTFPSVQYF
>NA|TRBV29-1|TRBD1|TRBJ1-2
TGCAGCGTGAACCGACAGGGGCCTAACTATGGCTACACCTTC
CSVNRQGPNYGYTF
>NA|TRBV30|TRBD1|TRBJ1-6
TGTGCCTGGTCCCCGGGACAGGGGTCTTCACCCCTCCACTTT
CAWSPGQGSSPLHF
>NA|TRBV30|NA|TRBJ1-3
TGTGCCTGGAGTGTACCGGGAGGAAACACCATATATTTT
CAWSVPGGNTIYF
>NA|TRBV3-1/TRBV3-2|NA|TRBJ2-1
TGTGCCAGCAGCCAAGATCGGTACCATGAGCAGTTCTTC
CASSQDRYHEQFF
>NA|TRBV28|TRBD1|TRBJ1-3
TGTGCCAGCAGTTCTCCGGGACAGGGCTCTGGAAACACCATATATTTT
CASSSPGQGSGNTIYF
>NA|TRBV5-1|TRBD1|TRBJ2-2
TGCGCCAGCAGCTACAGGGGGCAACGGAACACCGGGGAGCTGTTTTTT
CASSYRGQRNTGELFF
>NA|TRBV11-3|TRBD1|TRBJ2-5
TGTGCCAGCAGCTCCAGGACAGGGGGCAAAGAGACCCAGTACTTC
CASSSRTGGKETQYF
>few|TRBV20-1|NA|TRBJ1-1
TGCAGTGCCCCGCAGGGCACGGGAGCTTTCTTT
CSAPQGTGAFF
>NA|TRBV4-1|TRBD1|TRBJ1-2
TGCGCCAGCAGCCAACCAGGCGGACAGGGGGCGCCAGGCTACACCTTC
CASSQPGGQGAPGYTF
>NA|TRBV28|TRBD1|TRBJ1-3
TGTGCCAGCAGGGCACAGGGGGCCTCAGGAAACACCATATATTTT
CASRAQGASGNTIYF
>NA|TRBV6-5|NA|TRBJ2-7
TGTGCCAGCAGTTACTCCCAGGGCTACGAGCAGTACTTC
CASSYSQGYEQYF